The present T cell receptor (beta chain) was sequenced within a study of blood T cell repertoires in COVID-19. Study overall: Specimens from acute and convalescent COVID-19 originated in the United States, Italy and Spain. The analysed material was cDNA or gDNA that came from T cells, B-cell-depleted T cells, or PBMCs.

Per the germline V gene, CDR1 is MNHNS and CDR2 is SASEGT. The CDR3 has 14 amino acids. Trimming cost V 3 bases and J 7 bases, with 13 bases left between them. Per the original data handling: Reference gene primer amplification yielded estimated nucleated cell counts. Libraries were prepared by immunoSEQ multiplex PCR; TCRdb keeps only in-frame clonotypes and omits some of them. The D gene and trimming were derived from the DNA, and the V and J assignments and clone size from that table. The sample includes 50,000 to 65,000 clones, 75% to 90% of them seen just once. V usage is TRBV6-1 and J usage is TRBJ2-1; weak D call: TRBD2 (6 bases). The sequence derives from a human donor in a cohort sampled during active COVID-19. Source material: peripheral blood. The CDR3 loop is CASSDGERGNEQFF. CDR3 DNA sequence: TGTGCCAGCAGTGATGGGGAACGGGGGAATGAGCAGTTCTTC.